Listed below are T cell receptor beta chains from one sample, sequenced in a study of cytomegalovirus exposure and HLA in healthy donors. The data were produced by immunoSEQ multiplex PCR, yet TCRdb's version contains in-frame clones alone and is incomplete. With roughly 100,000 clones in the sample, the ten largest clones hold about 3.2%. The specimen sequenced was PBMCs. Source of these receptors: a man in his forties or fifties in good health and CMV-seronegative. Both conserved end residues are trimmed from each CDR3. The D gene is left open where the match is weak.

V	J	D	CDR3
TRBV10-2	TRBJ2-7	-	ASSESGGGPYEQC
TRBV9	TRBJ2-1	TRBD2	ASRRAGGPLF
TRBV19	TRBJ2-1	-	ASSIGGNEQF
TRBV5-8	TRBJ1-3	-	ASSLPTGPSGNTIY
TRBV10-3	TRBJ2-1	-	AIRASEANEQF
TRBV10-3	TRBJ2-5	-	ATKRLQEETQY
TRBV19	TRBJ1-2	TRBD1	ASSILPRGYGYT
TRBV5-6	TRBJ2-1	-	ASSLGGRAFIGNEQF
TRBV6-5	TRBJ1-1	-	ASSHRGNTEAF
TRBV28	-	-	ASSRYEQY
TRBV5-4	TRBJ2-1	-	ASSLRSKAEQF
TRBV6-5	TRBJ2-3	-	ASSLVDLRDTQY
TRBV27	TRBJ2-2	TRBD2	ASSLSAGVLTGELF
TRBV29-1	TRBJ2-3	-	SVRGLTDTQY
TRBV5-4	TRBJ2-1	-	ASSLSGSYNEQF
TRBV7-9	TRBJ2-7	-	ASSDDRSLSYEQY
TRBV6-4	TRBJ2-3	-	ASSDNSVTDTQY
TRBV9	TRBJ2-7	-	ASSVDAGSSYEQY
TRBV19	TRBJ2-1	TRBD2	ASSVLAGAGEQF
TRBV4-3	TRBJ1-2	TRBD1	ASSQARGPYGYT
TRBV27	TRBJ2-1	-	ASSFSEGRAYSYNEQF
TRBV9	TRBJ2-1	-	ASSPRGAPNNEQF
TRBV15	TRBJ1-2	-	ATSREGQGLNYGYT
TRBV4-3	TRBJ1-1	TRBD1	ASSQDGGTGEAF
TRBV7-8	TRBJ1-3	-	ASSLGLPFSGNTIY
TRBV2	TRBJ2-7	TRBD1	ASRPDRGDEQY
TRBV27	TRBJ2-7	TRBD1	ASSHRGPTYEQY
TRBV5-4	TRBJ2-3	TRBD2	ASSPGGLAGADTQY
TRBV9	TRBJ1-2	-	ASSVAAPGHYGYT
TRBV29-1	TRBJ2-2	-	SGGRGLDTGELF
TRBV27	TRBJ2-1	-	ASSFIPGNVNEQF
TRBV2	TRBJ2-3	-	ASSEYLSLARYRLSTDTQY
TRBV6-1	TRBJ1-2	TRBD1	ASSSGTGKDYGYT
TRBV10-2	TRBJ2-3	-	ASSEQSTDTQY
TRBV2	TRBJ1-5	-	ASSDFGGTSLRQPQH
TRBV19	TRBJ2-1	TRBD1	ASSLPGDSSYNEQF
TRBV7-2	TRBJ1-1	-	ASSLGGDNTEAF
TRBV7-6	TRBJ2-5	TRBD2	ASSLVRLAGLETQY
TRBV7-9	TRBJ2-7	TRBD1	ASSLNRGTYEQY
TRBV7-8	TRBJ1-2	-	ASSLENWGQVGYT
TRBV10-3	TRBJ2-3	-	AISEMDSKDTDTQY
TRBV5-1	TRBJ2-1	TRBD2	ASSSRAGGDNEQF
TRBV11-2	TRBJ1-4	TRBD1	ASSLVGDRAYEKLF
TRBV11-3	TRBJ2-3	TRBD2	ASSIGTSGGPLDTQY
TRBV30	TRBJ1-2	-	AWSVGRLYGYT
TRBV9	TRBJ2-1	TRBD1	ASSGQGINEQF